This section outlines one TCR beta chain sequence together with its context. Its antigen is as yet unknown. The same CDR3 can be traced to other DNA sequences in this sample. With 4 bases removed from V and 2 bases from J, the gap between germline ends came to 9 bases. The CDR3 is 13 residues long. Per germline, CDR1 SGDLS and CDR2 YYNGEE. These data come from a study of shared clonotypes between healthy human individuals. Deep was the level at which the assay was run. Data came from immunoSEQ multiplex PCR; TCRdb stores just in-frame clones and leaves some out. The table shows about 1 million clones, with around three quarters occurring only once. Study-wide findings and caveats: Only a few donors were included, so the genetic and exposure-history diversity represented was limited.

The rearrangement joins TRBV9 to TRBJ1-2, with a possible D match to TRBD1 (6 bases). Sequenced input: memory CD4+ T cells from PBMCs. Subset reported: CD45RA-negative fraction. The sequence was obtained from a man aged 18-30 years in good health. Some clones in this sample may be carry-over from other donors' samples. For the CDR3, the DNA is TGTGCCAGCAGCCCCGACAGGAACTATGGCTACACCTTC. This sequence encodes CASSPDRNYGYTF. The whole variable domain, remainder taken from reference TRBV9 and TRBJ1-2, is DSGVTQTPKHLITATGQRVTLRCSPRSGDLSVYWYQQSLDQGLQFLIQYYNGEERAKGNILERFSAQQFPDLHSELNLSSLELGDSALYFCASSPDRNYGYTFGSGTRLTVV.